The rows below give T cell receptor beta chains drawn from one sample of a study of human T cells and chemical hapten exposure. TCRdb re-called the RACE reads with MiXCR, one entry per CDR3 protein. This sample has tens of thousands of distinct CDR3 sequences, with 11% found just once. Sequencing was performed on whole blood, taken in connection with sensitization to the hapten diphenylcyclopropenone (DPC). The receptors shown here come from a woman aged 50 to 65 with alopecia areata. Some clones in this sample may be carry-over from other donors' samples. Each CDR3 is given without its conserved first and last residue. Each record gives: CDR3 length, J gene, D gene, V gene, CDR3 protein. A D gene is named only where the DNA matches it firmly.

len: 12
j_gene: TRBJ1-1
d_gene: NA
v_gene: TRBV10-1
CDR3aa: ASSEVAVNTEAF

len: 12
j_gene: TRBJ2-5
d_gene: NA
v_gene: TRBV20-1
CDR3aa: SAGQGRSRETQY

len: 12
j_gene: TRBJ1-6
d_gene: NA
v_gene: TRBV3-1
CDR3aa: ASSHATGNSPLH

len: 12
j_gene: TRBJ2-3
d_gene: TRBD1
v_gene: TRBV20-1
CDR3aa: SARVGRGPGTQY

len: 13
j_gene: TRBJ1-1
d_gene: NA
v_gene: TRBV14
CDR3aa: ASSQISRRGTEAF

len: 13
j_gene: TRBJ1-4
d_gene: NA
v_gene: TRBV6-5
CDR3aa: ASSYIQGPGGKLF

len: 12
j_gene: TRBJ2-7
d_gene: NA
v_gene: TRBV7-2
CDR3aa: ASREQGFSYEQY

len: 12
j_gene: TRBJ2-1
d_gene: NA
v_gene: TRBV11-3
CDR3aa: ASSLENSYNEQF

len: 12
j_gene: TRBJ2-7
d_gene: NA
v_gene: TRBV10-1
CDR3aa: ASSSGGLTYEQY

len: 11
j_gene: TRBJ1-1
d_gene: NA
v_gene: TRBV6-5
CDR3aa: ASSYQVNTEAF

len: 10
j_gene: TRBJ2-4
d_gene: NA
v_gene: TRBV10-1
CDR3aa: ASGEAKNIQY

len: 11
j_gene: TRBJ2-1
d_gene: TRBD2
v_gene: TRBV29-1
CDR3aa: SVAGGPYNEQF

len: 14
j_gene: TRBJ1-2
d_gene: NA
v_gene: TRBV28
CDR3aa: ASSPSGGKRLYGYT

len: 14
j_gene: TRBJ2-1
d_gene: NA
v_gene: TRBV5-5
CDR3aa: ASSLVVGRATNEQF

len: 12
j_gene: TRBJ1-5
d_gene: TRBD1
v_gene: TRBV12-3/TRBV12-4
CDR3aa: ASSRTGGGQPQH

len: 10
j_gene: TRBJ1-1
d_gene: NA
v_gene: TRBV28
CDR3aa: ASIPRVGEAF

len: 14
j_gene: TRBJ2-1
d_gene: NA
v_gene: TRBV6-4
CDR3aa: ASSDSSRGGHNEQF

len: 8
j_gene: TRBJ1-2
d_gene: NA
v_gene: TRBV20-1
CDR3aa: SAKNYGYT

len: 11
j_gene: TRBJ1-4
d_gene: NA
v_gene: TRBV12-3/TRBV12-4
CDR3aa: ASSLGLYEKLF

len: 13
j_gene: TRBJ2-3
d_gene: NA
v_gene: TRBV29-1
CDR3aa: SVTNRVPSTDTQY

len: 12
j_gene: TRBJ1-4
d_gene: NA
v_gene: TRBV5-1
CDR3aa: ASSLGVVEEKLF

len: 12
j_gene: TRBJ2-2
d_gene: NA
v_gene: TRBV15
CDR3aa: ATLQKPNTGELF

len: 12
j_gene: TRBJ1-2
d_gene: TRBD1
v_gene: TRBV2
CDR3aa: ASIFHGTAYGYT

len: 12
j_gene: TRBJ2-7
d_gene: NA
v_gene: TRBV12-3/TRBV12-4
CDR3aa: ASRHRDTSYEQY

len: 11
j_gene: TRBJ1-1
d_gene: NA
v_gene: TRBV29-1
CDR3aa: SATERMNTEAF

len: 11
j_gene: TRBJ1-1
d_gene: NA
v_gene: TRBV11-2
CDR3aa: ASSEDRGTEAF

len: 12
j_gene: TRBJ2-7
d_gene: NA
v_gene: TRBV28
CDR3aa: ASSIRDLPHEQY

len: 12
j_gene: TRBJ2-5
d_gene: NA
v_gene: TRBV23-1
CDR3aa: ASSPEGYPETQY

len: 12
j_gene: TRBJ2-5
d_gene: NA
v_gene: TRBV27
CDR3aa: ASSSTDDQETQY

len: 12
j_gene: TRBJ1-1
d_gene: NA
v_gene: TRBV12-3/TRBV12-4
CDR3aa: ASSFLQASTEAF

len: 15
j_gene: TRBJ2-1
d_gene: TRBD1
v_gene: TRBV18
CDR3aa: ASSPTIRQGAIDEQF

len: 15
j_gene: TRBJ2-6
d_gene: NA
v_gene: TRBV11-2
CDR3aa: ASSPQVGAGGANVLT

len: 13
j_gene: TRBJ1-5
d_gene: NA
v_gene: TRBV12-3/TRBV12-4
CDR3aa: ASSFQADRNQPQH

len: 13
j_gene: TRBJ2-7
d_gene: TRBD2
v_gene: TRBV5-1
CDR3aa: ASSLTSGTSGEQY

len: 13
j_gene: TRBJ2-3
d_gene: NA
v_gene: TRBV28
CDR3aa: ASSLWGGETDTQY

len: 11
j_gene: TRBJ1-5
d_gene: NA
v_gene: TRBV12-3/TRBV12-4
CDR3aa: ASTGFDGQPQH

len: 13
j_gene: TRBJ2-2
d_gene: NA
v_gene: TRBV12-3/TRBV12-4
CDR3aa: ASTLRAQNTGELF

len: 12
j_gene: TRBJ2-5
d_gene: NA
v_gene: TRBV7-2
CDR3aa: ASSLAGREETQY

len: 13
j_gene: TRBJ1-6
d_gene: NA
v_gene: TRBV28
CDR3aa: ASTKQGLNNSPLH

len: 12
j_gene: TRBJ1-1
d_gene: NA
v_gene: TRBV20-1
CDR3aa: SVESGGYYTEAF

len: 12
j_gene: TRBJ2-1
d_gene: NA
v_gene: TRBV5-4
CDR3aa: ASSLRETYNEQF

len: 13
j_gene: TRBJ2-5
d_gene: TRBD2
v_gene: TRBV7-2
CDR3aa: ASSIGLASRETQY

len: 11
j_gene: TRBJ2-3
d_gene: NA
v_gene: TRBV6-5
CDR3aa: ASSRDSTDTQY

len: 11
j_gene: TRBJ1-6
d_gene: TRBD1
v_gene: TRBV7-2
CDR3aa: ASREDRVSPLH

len: 11
j_gene: TRBJ2-7
d_gene: TRBD2
v_gene: TRBV14
CDR3aa: ASSGRAAGEQY

len: 13
j_gene: TRBJ2-5
d_gene: TRBD2
v_gene: TRBV7-2
CDR3aa: ASSPGLAGRETQY

len: 13
j_gene: TRBJ2-2
d_gene: NA
v_gene: TRBV18
CDR3aa: ASSPLDYNGGELF

len: 13
j_gene: TRBJ2-4
d_gene: NA
v_gene: TRBV7-2
CDR3aa: ASSRLAGSKNIQY

len: 13
j_gene: TRBJ2-7
d_gene: NA
v_gene: TRBV14
CDR3aa: ASSQDSVRYYEQY

len: 13
j_gene: TRBJ2-5
d_gene: NA
v_gene: TRBV14
CDR3aa: ASSRGTTMGETQY